The text below deals with one T cell receptor (beta chain). This sample was taken from a study of blood T cell repertoires in COVID-19. V lost 0 bases, J lost 4 bases, and 13 bases lay in between. Germline lookup yields CDR1 MGHRA and CDR2 YSYEKL. The CDR3 totals 15 residues. The data were produced by immunoSEQ multiplex PCR, yet TCRdb's version contains in-frame clones alone and is incomplete. The sample has roughly 290,000 clones, roughly 84% seen once; the top ten hold 0.87%. The chain joins TRBV4-1 to TRBJ2-7; tentative D call: TRBD2 (6 bases). The specimen was peripheral blood. This TCR came from a human donor with COVID-19, enrolled during active disease. The donor label of this sample is uncertain. For the CDR3, the DNA is TGCGCCAGCAGCCAAGATCCTTGGAGGGATTACGAGCAGTACTTC. Protein sequence: CASSQDPWRDYEQYF.